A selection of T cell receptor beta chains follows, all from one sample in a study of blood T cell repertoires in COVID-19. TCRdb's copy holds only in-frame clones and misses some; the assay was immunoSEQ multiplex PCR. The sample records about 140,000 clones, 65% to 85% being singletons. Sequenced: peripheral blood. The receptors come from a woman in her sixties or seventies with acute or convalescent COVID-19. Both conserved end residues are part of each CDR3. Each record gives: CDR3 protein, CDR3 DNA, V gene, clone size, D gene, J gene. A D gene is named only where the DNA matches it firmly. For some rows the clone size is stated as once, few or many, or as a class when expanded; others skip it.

cdr3_aa: CASSIAPPQRNTIYF
cdr3_nt: TGTGCCAGTAGTATAGCCCCACCACAGAGAAACACCATATATTTT
v_call: TRBV19
clone_size: once
d_call: .
j_call: TRBJ1-3

cdr3_aa: CASSGGTAYNEQFF
cdr3_nt: TGTGCCAGCAGCGGGGGGACGGCTTACAATGAGCAGTTCTTC
v_call: TRBV5-6
clone_size: many
d_call: .
j_call: TRBJ2-1

cdr3_aa: CASSRTGPYEQYF
cdr3_nt: TGTGCCAGCAGCCGAACAGGACCCTACGAGCAGTACTTC
v_call: TRBV6-5
clone_size: .
d_call: .
j_call: TRBJ2-7

cdr3_aa: CASSPSFGTGANVLTF
cdr3_nt: TGTGCCAGCTCACCATCTTTCGGTACTGGGGCCAACGTCCTGACTTTC
v_call: TRBV18
clone_size: .
d_call: .
j_call: TRBJ2-6

cdr3_aa: CASGPNESYEQYF
cdr3_nt: TGTGCCAGCGGGCCCAATGAATCCTACGAGCAGTACTTC
v_call: TRBV2
clone_size: .
d_call: .
j_call: TRBJ2-7

cdr3_aa: CASVLLDRVAGELFF
cdr3_nt: TGTGCCAGCGTCCTCTTAGACAGGGTGGCCGGGGAGCTGTTTTTT
v_call: TRBV7-9
clone_size: .
d_call: TRBD1
j_call: TRBJ2-2

cdr3_aa: CATSDLADRVQYEQYF
cdr3_nt: TGTGCCACCAGTGACCTTGCGGACAGGGTACAATACGAGCAGTACTTC
v_call: TRBV24-1
clone_size: .
d_call: TRBD1
j_call: TRBJ2-7

cdr3_aa: CASSQEAGLGNQPQHF
cdr3_nt: TGTGCCAGCAGCCAAGAGGCCGGGTTAGGCAATCAGCCCCAGCATTTT
v_call: TRBV4-2
clone_size: .
d_call: .
j_call: TRBJ1-5

cdr3_aa: CASSPFPIVVEDEQYF
cdr3_nt: TGTGCCAGCAGTCCATTCCCGATTGTAGTAGAGGACGAGCAGTACTTC
v_call: TRBV28
clone_size: once
d_call: .
j_call: TRBJ2-7

cdr3_aa: CATSRDRVSVNTGELFF
cdr3_nt: TGTGCCACCAGCAGAGATCGAGTATCCGTAAACACCGGGGAGCTGTTTTTT
v_call: TRBV15
clone_size: .
d_call: .
j_call: TRBJ2-2

cdr3_aa: CASSRRAGGPLWETQYF
cdr3_nt: TGTGCCAGCAGCCGTCGGGCGGGAGGGCCATTGTGGGAGACCCAGTACTTC
v_call: TRBV14
clone_size: .
d_call: TRBD2
j_call: TRBJ2-5

cdr3_aa: CASSAGSSNTGELFF
cdr3_nt: TGTGCCAGCAGTGCCGGGAGCTCGAACACCGGGGAGCTGTTTTTT
v_call: TRBV2
clone_size: .
d_call: .
j_call: TRBJ2-2

cdr3_aa: CAWSDRVGTEAFF
cdr3_nt: TGTGCCTGGAGTGACAGGGTTGGCACTGAAGCTTTCTTT
v_call: TRBV30
clone_size: .
d_call: .
j_call: TRBJ1-1

cdr3_aa: CASSSRTGVGGNTIYF
cdr3_nt: TGTGCCAGCAGCTCAAGGACAGGGGTTGGCGGAAACACCATATATTTT
v_call: TRBV7-9
clone_size: .
d_call: TRBD1
j_call: TRBJ1-3

cdr3_aa: CASGLASGELFF
cdr3_nt: TGTGCCAGCGGACTAGCATCTGGGGAGCTGTTTTTT
v_call: TRBV7-9
clone_size: .
d_call: TRBD2
j_call: TRBJ2-2

cdr3_aa: CASSQGAHTQYF
cdr3_nt: TGTGCCAGCAGCCAGGGGGCGCATACGCAGTATTTT
v_call: TRBV6-2/TRBV6-3
clone_size: .
d_call: TRBD1
j_call: TRBJ2-3

cdr3_aa: CASSPGSGVAGDEYF
cdr3_nt: TGCGCCAGCAGCCCCGGCTCAGGGGTAGCGGGAGACGAGTACTTC
v_call: TRBV5-1
clone_size: few
d_call: TRBD2
j_call: TRBJ2-7

cdr3_aa: CASRAGQGNIQYF
cdr3_nt: TGTGCCAGCAGGGCGGGACAGGGGAACATTCAGTACTTC
v_call: TRBV7-9
clone_size: .
d_call: TRBD1
j_call: TRBJ2-4

cdr3_aa: CASSQPGQGESGELFF
cdr3_nt: TGTGCCAGCTCACAACCGGGACAGGGGGAGTCCGGGGAGCTGTTTTTT
v_call: TRBV18
clone_size: .
d_call: TRBD1
j_call: TRBJ2-2

cdr3_aa: CASSDTSGHYEQYF
cdr3_nt: TGTGCCAGCAGTGATACTAGCGGGCATTACGAGCAGTACTTC
v_call: TRBV25-1
clone_size: .
d_call: TRBD2
j_call: TRBJ2-7

cdr3_aa: CASSRSGLGYESSYNEQFF
cdr3_nt: TGTGCCAGCAGTCGTTCGGGACTAGGATACGAAAGCTCCTACAATGAGCAGTTCTTC
v_call: TRBV6-2/TRBV6-3
clone_size: many
d_call: TRBD2
j_call: TRBJ2-1

cdr3_aa: CASSLVRFAGQGSTDTQYF
cdr3_nt: TGTGCCAGCAGCTTAGTTAGATTTGCGGGACAGGGTTCCACAGATACGCAGTATTTT
v_call: TRBV7-9
clone_size: .
d_call: TRBD1
j_call: TRBJ2-3

cdr3_aa: CASSDPLNRLRRYEQYF
cdr3_nt: TGTGCCAGCAGTGACCCCTTGAACCGGTTGCGGAGGTACGAGCAGTACTTC
v_call: TRBV28
clone_size: .
d_call: .
j_call: TRBJ2-7

cdr3_aa: CASSEYASGGEQFF
cdr3_nt: TGTGCCAGCAGTGAATATGCTAGCGGGGGGGAGCAGTTCTTC
v_call: TRBV2
clone_size: .
d_call: TRBD2
j_call: TRBJ2-1

cdr3_aa: CASSLHDRIVYNEQFF
cdr3_nt: TGTGCCAGCAGTTTACACGACAGGATTGTCTACAATGAGCAGTTCTTC
v_call: TRBV27
clone_size: once
d_call: .
j_call: TRBJ2-1

cdr3_aa: CASSYPGGYNEQFF
cdr3_nt: TGTGCCAGCAGTTACCCCGGCGGTTACAATGAGCAGTTCTTC
v_call: TRBV27
clone_size: once
d_call: .
j_call: TRBJ2-1

cdr3_aa: CASSHPGQGGDTEAFF
cdr3_nt: TGCGCCAGCAGCCACCCCGGCCAAGGGGGGGACACTGAAGCTTTCTTT
v_call: TRBV4-1
clone_size: .
d_call: .
j_call: TRBJ1-1

cdr3_aa: CASSQGVSGSREQFF
cdr3_nt: TGTGCCAGCAGCCAAGGGGTTAGCGGGAGTCGCGAGCAGTTCTTC
v_call: TRBV3-1/TRBV3-2
clone_size: .
d_call: TRBD2
j_call: TRBJ2-1

cdr3_aa: CASSLGQYNEQFF
cdr3_nt: TGTGCCAGCTCACTTGGACAGTACAATGAGCAGTTCTTC
v_call: TRBV18
clone_size: .
d_call: .
j_call: TRBJ2-1

cdr3_aa: CASSGRLNIQYF
cdr3_nt: TGTGCCAGCAGCGGGAGGTTAAACATTCAGTACTTC
v_call: TRBV3-1/TRBV3-2
clone_size: .
d_call: .
j_call: TRBJ2-4

cdr3_aa: CASSALALNTDTQYF
cdr3_nt: TGTGCCAGCAGCGCACTAGCCTTAAACACAGATACGCAGTATTTT
v_call: TRBV7-8
clone_size: .
d_call: .
j_call: TRBJ2-3

cdr3_aa: CASSVGHRGEGAFF
cdr3_nt: TGTGCCAGCAGCGTAGGCCACAGGGGGGAAGGAGCTTTCTTT
v_call: TRBV9
clone_size: .
d_call: TRBD1
j_call: TRBJ1-1

cdr3_aa: CAAGGALITEAFF
cdr3_nt: TGTGCCGCTGGCGGGGCATTGATTACTGAAGCTTTCTTT
v_call: TRBV10-3
clone_size: .
d_call: .
j_call: TRBJ1-1

cdr3_aa: CATSEASGSTDTQYF
cdr3_nt: TGTGCCACCAGTGAAGCTAGCGGGAGCACAGATACGCAGTATTTT
v_call: TRBV24-1
clone_size: .
d_call: TRBD2
j_call: TRBJ2-3

cdr3_aa: CASSRGTSGRGREQFF
cdr3_nt: TGTGCCAGCAGTAGAGGGACTAGCGGGAGGGGTAGGGAGCAGTTCTTC
v_call: TRBV27
clone_size: .
d_call: TRBD2
j_call: TRBJ2-1

cdr3_aa: CATSTETSAHTDTQYF
cdr3_nt: TGTGCCACCAGCACGGAGACTAGCGCTCACACAGATACGCAGTATTTT
v_call: TRBV15
clone_size: .
d_call: TRBD2
j_call: TRBJ2-3